This record covers a single T cell receptor (beta chain). Its antigen is currently unknown. This entry belongs to a study of T cell repertoires in cytomegalovirus infection. Study as a whole: It can be stated that public TCR beta signatures indicated CMV infection as well as a matching HLA type.

TCRdb independently ran MiXCR on the reads; one entry per CDR3 protein. The sample carries 150,000 to 190,000 distinct CDR3 sequences, around 22% recorded once. General study results and limits: CMV-specific TCR beta clonotypes restricted by HLA-C dominated the ex vivo response. CMV carriers having the relevant HLA were flagged by cumulative public TCR beta family frequency.

Between the trimmed V and J ends, which lost 4 bases and 8 bases, there was a span of 9 bases. The CDR3 is 11 amino acids. Germline V lookup: CDR1 SQVTM, CDR2 ANQGSEA. The sequence was collected from a human donor in good health (CMV status not recorded). Some clones in this sample may be carry-over from other donors' samples. Sequenced: PBMCs. This chain links TRBV29-1 with TRBJ2-1, with unresolved D. The CDR3 is CSVAESHEQFF. The CDR3 nucleotides are TGCAGCGTTGCCGAATCCCATGAGCAGTTCTTC.